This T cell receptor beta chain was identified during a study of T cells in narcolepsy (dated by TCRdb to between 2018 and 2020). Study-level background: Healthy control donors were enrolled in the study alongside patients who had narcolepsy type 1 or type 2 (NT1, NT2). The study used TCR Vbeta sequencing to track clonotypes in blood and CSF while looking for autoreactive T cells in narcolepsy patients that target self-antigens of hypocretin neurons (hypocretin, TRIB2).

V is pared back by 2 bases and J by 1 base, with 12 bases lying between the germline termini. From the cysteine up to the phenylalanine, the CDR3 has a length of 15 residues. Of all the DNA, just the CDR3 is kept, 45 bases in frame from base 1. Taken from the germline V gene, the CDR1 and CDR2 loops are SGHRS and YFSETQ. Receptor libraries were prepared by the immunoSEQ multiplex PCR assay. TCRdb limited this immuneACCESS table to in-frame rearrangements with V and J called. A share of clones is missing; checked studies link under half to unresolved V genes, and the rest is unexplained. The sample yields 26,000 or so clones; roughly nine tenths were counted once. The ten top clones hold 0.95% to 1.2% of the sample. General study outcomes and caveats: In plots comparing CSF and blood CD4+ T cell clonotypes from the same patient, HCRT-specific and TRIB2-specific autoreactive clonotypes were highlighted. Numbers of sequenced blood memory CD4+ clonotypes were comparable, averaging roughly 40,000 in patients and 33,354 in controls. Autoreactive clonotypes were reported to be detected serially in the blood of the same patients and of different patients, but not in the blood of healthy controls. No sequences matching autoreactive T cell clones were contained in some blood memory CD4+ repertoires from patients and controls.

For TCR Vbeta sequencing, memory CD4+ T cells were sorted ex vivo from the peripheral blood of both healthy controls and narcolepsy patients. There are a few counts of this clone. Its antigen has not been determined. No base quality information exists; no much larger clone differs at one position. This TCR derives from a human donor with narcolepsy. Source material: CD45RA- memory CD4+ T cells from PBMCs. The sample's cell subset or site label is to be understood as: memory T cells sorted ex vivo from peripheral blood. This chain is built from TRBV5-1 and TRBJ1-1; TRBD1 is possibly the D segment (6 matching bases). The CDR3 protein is CASSFYQGQNTEAFF. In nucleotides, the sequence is TGCGCCAGCAGCTTCTATCAGGGGCAGAACACTGAAGCTTTCTTT.